Presented here are 14 T cell receptor beta chains from one specimen sequenced in a study of cytomegalovirus exposure and HLA in healthy donors. Use of 60 Vbeta and 13 Jbeta primers characterized the PCR. The assay was immunoSEQ multiplex PCR, and TCRdb's table has in-frame clones only and misses some. The sample records about 160,000 clones, about four fifths being singletons. The specimen was PBMCs. The receptors stem from a male donor in good health and CMV-seronegative.

The rearrangement joins TRBV20-1 to TRBJ1-5, with D possibly TRBD1 on 5 matching bases. V lost 6 bases and J lost 15, with 18 bases in between. CDR1 is DFQATT, CDR2 SNEGSKA, per germline (reference sequence). The CDR3 sequence is 11 residues long. The CDR3 DNA reads as TGCAGTGCCAGGGTGGGCCAGGTCCCGCATTTT. Encoded protein: CSARVGQVPHF.

This chain connects TRBV5-4 to TRBJ1-1; 9 positions match TRBD1. V was pared by 4 bases and J by 5 bases, with 6 bases of the junction left unmatched. The CDR3 is 14 residues long. CDR1 is SGHNT, CDR2 YYREEE, per germline (reference sequence). The CDR3 protein is CASSRRDRDTEAFF. The DNA for the CDR3 is TGTGCCAGCAGCCGACGGGACAGGGATACTGAAGCTTTCTTT.

This clone was recorded only once. V is TRBV27 and J is TRBJ2-1; 7 bases map to TRBD1. CDR3 size: 18 residues. In germline, CDR1 is MNHEY, CDR2 SMNVEV (reference sequence). J was trimmed by 1 base and V by 0 bases; bases with no gene match: 9. The CDR3 DNA reads TGTGCCAGCAGTTTATCCTTCTCTCACAGGGGATCCTACAATGAGCAGTTCTTC. Its translation: CASSLSFSHRGSYNEQFF.

This rearrangement joins TRBV9 to TRBJ2-2; no firm D call. V was cut by 4 bases and J by 6 bases, with 7 bases left in between. Germline V gene data show CDR1 as SGDLS and CDR2 as YYNGEE. The CDR3 has 12 residues. The CDR3 spells CASSSPPGELFF. DNA for the CDR3: TGTGCCAGCAGCTCTCCCCCCGGGGAGCTGTTTTTT.

The V and J genes are TRBV11-3 and TRBJ2-1; TRBD2 is a possible D gene (6 bases). The CDR3 is 15 residues long. Per germline, CDR1 SGHNT and CDR2 YENEEA. V was trimmed by 1 base and J by 7 bases, leaving 14 bases between them. CDR3 loop: CASSLGAAAGNEQFF. CDR3 coding DNA: TGTGCCAGCAGCTTAGGTGCCGCCGCGGGGAATGAGCAGTTCTTC.

This clone was detected a few times. The chain is built from TRBV5-1 and TRBJ1-4, with 10 bases fitting TRBD1. With 4 bases clipped from V and 8 bases from J, the junction kept 5 bases outside the gene matches. CDR1 and CDR2 from the germline V gene are SGHRS and YFSETQ. The length of the CDR3 is 14 residues. Here the CDR3 reads CASSLGQGVEKLFF. In DNA, the CDR3 is TGCGCCAGCAGCCTCGGACAGGGGGTGGAAAAACTGTTTTTT.

This chain links TRBV7-2 with TRBJ2-1, with a weak D call TRBD2 (5 bases). Deletions cut 4 bases from V and 5 bases from J, with 9 bases between. Germline V gene lookup returns CDR1 SGHTA and CDR2 FQGNSA. This CDR3 contains 13 residues. In nucleotides, the CDR3 is TGTGCCAGCAGCTCCGGGGTAAACAATGAGCAGTTCTTC. The encoded protein is CASSSGVNNEQFF.

As DNA, the CDR3 is TGTGCCATCAGTGAGGTTCGACTAGCGGGGGGCCCCCTACAAGAGACCCAGTACTTC. Translated: CAISEVRLAGGPLQETQYF. This chain connects TRBV10-3 to TRBJ2-5, with 13 bases that match TRBD2. The CDR3 is made up of 19 amino acids. J gave up 2 bases and V 2 bases, and 11 bases lay outside the gene matches. The germline V gene has CDR1 ENHRY and CDR2 SYGVKD.

This chain links TRBV10-3 with TRBJ2-1; no reliable D call. This CDR3 has 15 residues. The germline V gene encodes CDR1 ENHRY and CDR2 SYGVKD. Deletions cut 2 bases from V and 2 bases from J, with 10 bases between. The CDR3 DNA reads TGTGCCATCAGTGAGGAAGCGATCGCCTACAATGAGCAGTTCTTC. It specifies CAISEEAIAYNEQFF.

In its sample, this clone was seen a few times. V and J are TRBV6-5 and TRBJ1-1, with D tentatively TRBD1 (5 bases). Germline CDR1 reads MNHEY; CDR2 reads SVGAGI. The CDR3 has 12 residues. Trimming took 10 bases from V and 6 from J, leaving 15 bases between them. The CDR3 nucleotides read TGTGCCACCTCCAGGGCGGACGCTGAAGCTTTCTTT. Amino acids: CATSRADAEAFF.

The chain uses TRBV27 and TRBJ2-5; TRBD2 aligns across 9 bases. The DNA end is more similar to TRBJ2-7, so the J call may be wrong. This CDR3 spans 14 amino acids. The germline V gene encodes CDR1 MNHEY and CDR2 SMNVEV (reference sequence). The CDR3 DNA reads as TGTGCCAGCAGGCGGACTAGCGCCAACTACGAGCAGTACTTC. It specifies CASRRTSANYEQYF.

V is TRBV4-2 and J is TRBJ2-1; 8 nucleotides line up with TRBD2. Trimming at V came to 4 bases and at J to 6 bases, leaving 11 bases not matched to a gene. The germline gives CDR1 LGHNA, CDR2 YNFKEQ. The CDR3 covers 16 residues. In DNA form, the CDR3 reads TGTGCCAGCAGCCGCGGAGCGGGGGAGGGTAGCAATGAGCAGTTCTTC. Its translation: CASSRGAGEGSNEQFF.

The chain uses TRBV4-1 and TRBJ2-2; a weak D match, TRBD2 (5 bases). This CDR3 has 16 amino acids. Germline lookup yields CDR1 MGHRA and CDR2 YSYEKL. V lost 3 bases and J 0 bases, leaving 11 bases between the germline ends. The CDR3 region is CASSHFRGANTGELFF. CDR3 nucleotide sequence: TGCGCCAGCAGCCACTTCCGGGGTGCGAACACCGGGGAGCTGTTTTTT.

The gene calls are TRBV28 and TRBJ2-1; possible D gene TRBD2, 6 bases. Germline V gene sequence: CDR1 MDHEN, CDR2 SYDVKM. The CDR3 runs to 19 residues. Trimming shortened V by 1 base and J by 2 bases, and 21 bases separated the two germline ends. In DNA form, the CDR3 reads TGTGCCAGCAGTTTATTGTACAAGTGGGGGGACCTTGCCTACAATGAGCAGTTCTTC. Translating it yields CASSLLYKWGDLAYNEQFF.